This T cell receptor beta chain was identified during a study of blood T cell repertoires in COVID-19. Study-level background: Whether acute or convalescent, the COVID-19 samples came from the United States, Italy and Spain.

TCRdb keeps only in-frame clones here, not all; method: immunoSEQ multiplex PCR. The sample carries 50,000 to 70,000 clones, about 86% recorded once. The CDR3 has 18 amino acids. V shed 0 bases and J 2 bases; nucleotides not matched to a gene: 7. The germline V gene encodes CDR1 MGHRA and CDR2 YSYEKL. The chain uses TRBV4-1 and TRBJ2-1; 10 bases align to TRBD2. The sequenced material came from peripheral blood. This clonotype originated in a man between 50 and 59 years old with active COVID-19. CDR3 region: CASSQDRASGRAYNEQFF. The CDR3 coding sequence is TGCGCCAGCAGCCAAGACCGAGCCAGCGGGAGGGCCTACAATGAGCAGTTCTTC.